This T cell receptor (beta chain) comes out of a study of patients and donors after allogeneic stem cell transplantation. The CDR3 has 13 amino acids. V shed 5 bases and J shed 9 bases, with 11 bases lying between them. Germline CDR1 reads SGHAT; CDR2 reads FQNNGV. TCRdb ran MiXCR on the RT-PCR reads and lists one entry per CDR3 protein. Among roughly 880,000 distinct CDR3 sequences listed, about a sixth were seen once. This sequence joins TRBV11-2 and TRBJ1-6, with D unclear. The specimen sequenced was blood, either unsorted or a sorted T cell fraction (not recorded which). The origin of this receptor is a human donor who was either an allogeneic HSCT recipient or a stem cell or donor lymphocyte infusion donor (not recorded which). It is not recorded whose cells these are; they may come from a transplant donor. Here the CDR3 DNA reads TGTGCCAGCAGCCTGACCATCCTTTCACCCCTCCACTTT. It translates to CASSLTILSPLHF. Based on the CDR3 plus reference TRBV11-2 and TRBJ1-6, the full variable domain is EAGVAQSPRYKIIEKRQSVAFWCNPISGHATLYWYQQILGQGPKLLIQFQNNGVVDDSQLPKDRFSAERLKGVDSTLKIQPAKLEDSAVYLCASSLTILSPLHFGNGTRLTVT.